This T cell receptor beta chain was documented in a study of blood T cell repertoires in COVID-19. Study background: Collection of acute and convalescent COVID-19 samples took place in the United States, Italy and Spain. The analysed material was cDNA or gDNA that came from T cells, B-cell-depleted T cells, or PBMCs.

Authors' processing steps: Reference gene primer amplification gave estimated nucleated cell counts. Profiling relied on immunoSEQ multiplex PCR, and the TCRdb table lists in-frame clones only, not all of them. Clonal size and the V and J genes are those of that table, whereas D and trimming came from the DNA. The table has 250,000 to 300,000 clones, roughly 85% seen once. This receptor was identified in a man in his forties or fifties with active or convalescent COVID-19. The sample comprised peripheral blood.

This CDR3 reads CASSAPLAMNTEAFF. The CDR3 bases are TGTGCCAGTAGTGCCCCCCTGGCCATGAACACTGAAGCTTTCTTT. The gene calls are TRBV19 and TRBJ1-1; D remains unclear. Trimming stripped 5 bases from V and 0 bases from J, with 13 bases between. CDR3 length: 15 residues. Germline CDR1 reads LNHDA; CDR2 reads SQIVND (reference sequence).